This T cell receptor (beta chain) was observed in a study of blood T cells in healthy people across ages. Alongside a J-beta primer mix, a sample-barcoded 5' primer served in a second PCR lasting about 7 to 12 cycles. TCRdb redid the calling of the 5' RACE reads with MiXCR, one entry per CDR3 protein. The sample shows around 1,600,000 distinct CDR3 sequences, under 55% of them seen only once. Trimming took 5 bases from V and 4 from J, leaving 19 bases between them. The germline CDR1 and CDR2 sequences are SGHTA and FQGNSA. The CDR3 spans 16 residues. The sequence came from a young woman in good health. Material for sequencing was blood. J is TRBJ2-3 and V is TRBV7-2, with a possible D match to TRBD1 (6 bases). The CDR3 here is CASSTGQTHNADTQYF. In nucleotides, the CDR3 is TGTGCCAGCAGCACCGGACAGACGCACAATGCAGATACGCAGTATTTT.